The 26 T cell receptor beta chains below all came from one sample that was sequenced in a study of T-cell reconstitution after alpha-beta-depleted transplantation in children. Unique molecular identifiers were used in preparing the TCRbeta library. TCRdb analysed the PCR reads with MiXCR anew, one entry per CDR3 protein. Among roughly 120,000 distinct CDR3 sequences, under 13% were seen once, and the ten largest hold 6.5% to 9.5%. Sequences were derived from PBMCs from the stem cell graft donor, sampled from the stem cell graft. The receptors here all came from a human donor who donated a stem cell graft to a child with acute lymphoblastic leukemia.

This clonotype was counted many times. V gene TRBV20-1 combines with J gene TRBJ2-7; D tentatively reads TRBD1 or TRBD2 (6 bases each). Germline CDR1 and CDR2: DFQATT and SNEGSKA (reference sequence). The CDR3 has 11 residues. The V end was cut by 6 bases, the J end by 6 bases, with 12 bases between. The CDR3 spells CSARRGPEQYF. CDR3 DNA: TGCAGTGCCAGACGGGGGCCCGAGCAGTACTTC.

Many counts were recorded for this clonotype. The chain is built from TRBV12-3 or TRBV12-4 and TRBJ1-3; D unclear. This CDR3 is 12 amino acids long. V was trimmed by 8 bases and J by 7 bases, leaving 12 bases between them. The chain's CDR3 is CASSLARNTIYF. DNA for the CDR3: TGTGCCAGCTCCCTAGCACGTAACACCATATATTTT.

This clonotype was seen only once. One end of the junction fails to match germline, which may point to a read error. This chain joins TRBV6-2 or TRBV6-3 and TRBJ1-5, with D tentatively TRBD1 (5 bases). This CDR3 region has 16 residues. Germline V CDR1 and CDR2: MNHEY, SVGEGT. CDR3 sequence reads: CASRDGGSYSNQPHHF. The CDR3, as DNA: TGTGCCAGCAGGGATGGGGGATCCTATAGCAATCAGCCCCATCATTTT.

Note on this clonotype: A much larger clone sits a single nucleotide away, making a read error possible. The chain combines TRBV27 with TRBJ1-2; TRBD1 matches at 8 bases. Germline CDR1 MNHEY, CDR2 SMNVEV (reference sequence). The CDR3 totals 15 residues. The CDR3 protein is CVSSSAGGGDYGYTF. CDR3 DNA: TGTGTCAGCAGTTCCGCAGGGGGCGGTGACTATGGCTACACCTTC.

This clonotype has at least ten counts. The chain recombines TRBV5-1 with TRBJ2-5; the D gene is possibly TRBD1 (5 bases). CDR1 and CDR2 (germline): SGHRS, YFSETQ. V lost 4 bases, J lost 1 base, and 11 bases lay in between. The CDR3 runs to 14 residues. The chain's CDR3 is CASSVNRGQETQYF. The CDR3 bases are TGCGCCAGCAGCGTCAATAGGGGCCAAGAGACCCAGTACTTC.

This clonotype was observed at least ten times. The chain has TRBV7-2 and TRBJ1-5; unclear D gene. The CDR3 is 13 residues long. Germline V gives CDR1 SGHTA, CDR2 FQGNSA. V was pared by 5 bases and J by 3 bases, with 8 bases between. CDR3 sequence reads: CASSRQSNQPQHF. CDR3 bases: TGTGCCAGCAGCCGACAATCCAATCAGCCCCAGCATTTT.

This clonotype was picked up many times. V gene TRBV5-1 combines with J gene TRBJ2-3; 7 bases align to TRBD1. There are 14 residues in the CDR3. V gave up 0 bases and J gave up 6 bases; unmatched junction bases: 4. Germline V gene data show CDR1 as SGHRS and CDR2 as YFSETQ. The CDR3 sequence: CASSLAPQGDTQYF. CDR3 nucleotide sequence: TGCGCCAGCAGCTTGGCCCCACAGGGGGATACGCAGTATTTT.

This clonotype occurred many times. The chain uses TRBV11-1 and TRBJ1-2; TRBD1 matches 9 bases. With 3 bases clipped from V and 2 bases from J, the junction kept 13 bases outside the gene matches. This CDR3 is 18 amino acids long. Germline V lookup: CDR1 SGHAT, CDR2 FQDESV (reference sequence). CDR3 amino acids: CASSLKGQGVYGNYGYTF. The CDR3 DNA reads as TGTGCCAGCAGCTTGAAGGGACAGGGAGTATATGGGAACTATGGCTACACCTTC.

This clonotype was observed at least ten times. The chain combines TRBV12-3 or TRBV12-4 with TRBJ1-5; tentative D call: TRBD1 (5 bases). The CDR3 runs 16 residues. V shed 3 bases and J shed 1 base, with 13 bases lying between them. The CDR3 loop reads CASSFYFDSSNQPQHF. CDR3 DNA sequence: TGTGCCAGCAGTTTCTATTTCGACAGCAGCAATCAGCCCCAGCATTTT.

This clonotype was detected many times. The chain recombines TRBV9 with TRBJ2-3; 7 bases map to TRBD1. This CDR3 has 17 amino acids. The germline V gene encodes CDR1 SGDLS and CDR2 YYNGEE. Trimming removed 4 bases from V and 2 bases from J; junction bases left unmatched: 13. CDR3 in amino acids: CASSPWTGSKPTDTQYF. CDR3 in DNA: TGTGCCAGCAGCCCCTGGACAGGTTCAAAACCCACAGATACGCAGTATTTT. Looking up the rest from reference TRBV9 and TRBJ2-3 gives the full variable domain: DSGVTQTPKHLITATGQRVTLRCSPRSGDLSVYWYQQSLDQGLQFLIQYYNGEERAKGNILERFSAQQFPDLHSELNLSSLELGDSALYFCASSPWTGSKPTDTQYFGPGTRLTVL.

This clonotype appeared many times. The chain joins TRBV11-2 to TRBJ2-5, with TRBD2 matching over 9 bases. With V trimmed by 5 bases and J by 1 base, 8 bases remained unmatched. The germline V gene has CDR1 SGHAT and CDR2 FQNNGV. There are 16 residues in the CDR3. CDR3 amino acids: CASSPLGTSLQETQYF. CDR3 nucleotide sequence: TGTGCCAGCAGCCCCCTAGGGACTAGCCTCCAAGAGACCCAGTACTTC.

This clonotype was picked up many times. CDR3: CATRTPWTGYNEQFF. The CDR3 DNA reads as TGTGCCACCAGGACGCCCTGGACAGGGTACAATGAGCAGTTCTTC. The chain has TRBV15 and TRBJ2-1, with 8 positions matching TRBD1. Trimming took 6 bases from V and 4 from J; bases not matched to a gene: 8. This CDR3 spans 15 amino acids. CDR1 and CDR2 (germline): LNHNV, YYDKDF (reference sequence).

This clonotype was recorded a few times. The rearrangement links TRBV5-4 to TRBJ2-5; TRBD1 matches 10 bases. Germline assignment: CDR1 SGHNT and CDR2 YYREEE (reference sequence). This CDR3 contains 16 residues. V was pared by 4 bases and J by 2 bases, with 8 bases of the junction left unmatched. CDR3 sequence reads: CASSKDRGLGQETQYF. The CDR3 DNA is TGTGCCAGCAGCAAGGACAGGGGGTTGGGTCAAGAGACCCAGTACTTC.

Ten or more counts support this clonotype. The CDR3 DNA is TGTGCCAGCAGCAGCCGGACTAGCGGGATCACAGATACGCAGTATTTT. Its protein product is CASSSRTSGITDTQYF. This chain connects TRBV7-2 to TRBJ2-3, with 12 bases identical to TRBD2. Germline V gives CDR1 SGHTA, CDR2 FQGNSA. The J segment lost 2 bases and the V segment lost 5 bases, leaving 5 bases of the junction unmatched. The CDR3 contains 16 residues.

Notes on this clonotype: Given a much more abundant clone one base away, this may be a read error. The chain has TRBV12-3 or TRBV12-4 and TRBJ2-1, with D unclear. The CDR3 is 12 residues long. The CDR3 region is CASSRPQTYEVF. The CDR3 region has the DNA TGTGCCAGCAGTCGTCCTCAGACTTATGAAGTCTTC.

This clonotype was observed many times. The chain joins TRBV7-9 to TRBJ2-7; D not certain. Germline CDR1 SEHNR, CDR2 FQNEAQ (reference sequence). Trimming took off 1 base at V and 2 bases at J, with 12 bases between the two ends. The CDR3 is made up of 15 amino acids. DNA of the CDR3: TGTGCCAGCAGCTTAGTGGCGGATGACCCCTACGAGCAGTACTTC. It is translated as CASSLVADDPYEQYF.

This clonotype was observed at least ten times. V is TRBV29-1 and J is TRBJ1-1, with D unresolved. Trimming pared 4 bases from V and 0 bases from J, leaving 15 bases between. The length of the CDR3 is 15 residues. Germline V gene lookup returns CDR1 SQVTM and CDR2 ANQGSEA. CDR3 in DNA: TGCAGCGTTGGGCAGAGCAACTTTCTGAACACTGAAGCTTTCTTT. Amino acid sequence: CSVGQSNFLNTEAFF.

This clonotype was recorded many times. The CDR3 loop is CASSSQREDTQYF. In DNA form, the CDR3 reads TGCGCCAGCAGCTCCCAGCGGGAGGATACGCAGTATTTT. The chain carries TRBV5-1 and TRBJ2-3; 8 bases are a match to TRBD2. There are 13 residues in the CDR3. The germline V gene has CDR1 SGHRS and CDR2 YFSETQ. With 3 bases clipped from V and 6 bases from J, the junction kept 3 bases outside the gene matches.

This clonotype has a count of ten or more. The chain employs TRBV20-1 and TRBJ2-1; the D call may be TRBD1 or TRBD2 (5 bases each). The germline V gene has CDR1 DFQATT and CDR2 SNEGSKA (reference sequence). The CDR3 spans 15 residues. V was clipped by 3 bases and J by 0 bases, with 12 bases between them. The DNA of the CDR3 is TGCAGTGCTAGCCCTCCGGGACGCTCCTACAATGAGCAGTTCTTC. Translation: CSASPPGRSYNEQFF.

This clonotype was detected ten times or more. The V call is TRBV6-1, the J call TRBJ1-2; tentative D call: TRBD1 (5 bases). This CDR3 has 17 amino acids. Germline CDR1 and CDR2: MNHNS and SASEGT. The V end was cut by 5 bases, the J end by 4 bases, with 23 bases between. This chain's CDR3 is CASSTLTGGARGYGYTF. CDR3 bases: TGTGCCAGCAGTACCCTTACGGGCGGGGCTCGTGGCTATGGCTACACCTTC.

Ten or more counts support this clonotype. This rearrangement joins TRBV7-8 to TRBJ2-6; the D is unclear. This CDR3 has 17 amino acids. Germline V CDR1 and CDR2: SGHVS, FQNEAQ. V was trimmed by 1 base and J by 0 bases, leaving 10 bases between them. Here the CDR3 DNA reads TGTGCCAGCAGCTTAGAGTTTGGGAACTCTGGGGCCAACGTCCTGACTTTC. Its translation is CASSLEFGNSGANVLTF.

This clonotype was seen at least ten times. J is TRBJ2-2 and V is TRBV5-1, with D perhaps given as TRBD1 or TRBD2 (6 bases each). The CDR3 has 16 amino acids. V lost 6 bases and J lost 5, with 20 bases in between. CDR1 is SGHRS and CDR2 is YFSETQ in the germline V gene. CDR3: CASNSAGQRTTGELFF. CDR3 nucleotide sequence: TGCGCCAGCAACTCTGCGGGACAAAGGACGACCGGGGAGCTGTTTTTT.

This clonotype was detected many times. V gene TRBV7-9 combines with J gene TRBJ2-7; a weak D match, TRBD2 (6 bases). V lost 5 bases and J lost 3, with 20 bases in between. Germline CDR1 SEHNR, CDR2 FQNEAQ (reference sequence). The CDR3 has 16 amino acids. CDR3: CASSLYAGGDGYEQYF. The CDR3 nucleotides read TGTGCCAGCAGCCTATACGCCGGGGGAGATGGCTACGAGCAGTACTTC. The full variable domain, its missing parts supplied by reference TRBV7-9 and TRBJ2-7, is DTGVSQNPRHKITKRGQNVTFRCDPISEHNRLYWYRQTLGQGPEFLTYFQNEAQLEKSRLLSDRFSAERPKGSFSTLEIQRTEQGDSAMYLCASSLYAGGDGYEQYFGPGTRLTVT.

The rearrangement joins TRBV19 to TRBJ1-3, with a weak D call TRBD1 (5 bases). Germline V gives CDR1 LNHDA, CDR2 SQIVND (reference sequence). V lost 8 bases and J 0 bases, leaving 17 bases between the germline ends. The CDR3 totals 16 residues. The CDR3 DNA reads TGTGCCAGTCATGGACAAGGCGTTCTCTCTGGAAACACCATATATTTT. This sequence encodes CASHGQGVLSGNTIYF.

The sample holds many counts of this clonotype. The chain uses TRBV10-3 and TRBJ2-7, with 9 bases aligning to TRBD1. Germline loops: CDR1 ENHRY, CDR2 SYGVKD. This CDR3 is 13 amino acids long. With 7 bases clipped from V and 5 bases from J, the junction kept 6 bases outside the gene matches. CDR3 protein: CAINTDRGNEQYF. The CDR3 coding sequence is TGTGCCATCAACACGGACAGGGGAAACGAGCAGTACTTC.

This clonotype was recorded at least ten times. The J gene is TRBJ2-1, the V gene TRBV20-1, with TRBD2 identical over 13 bases. V was pared by 0 bases and J by 1 base, with 9 bases of the junction left unmatched. The CDR3 has 19 amino acids. Germline loops: CDR1 DFQATT, CDR2 SNEGSKA (reference sequence). In DNA, the CDR3 is TGCAGTGCTAGAGATACTAGCGGGAGGGCCCCGGGGTCCTACAATGAGCAGTTCTTC. Amino acid sequence: CSARDTSGRAPGSYNEQFF.